This T cell receptor beta chain was profiled in a study of shared clonotypes between healthy human individuals (dated by TCRdb to the early 2020s). Concerning the study at large: A couple of women and three men aged 18 to 49 years were included in the cohort. For each donor, CD4 naive and CD4 memory were each run on three plates, CD8 naive on two plates, and CD8 memory on one plate. The study deeply sequenced blood TCR repertoires of about 5 healthy adults to estimate repertoire size and the extent of clonotype sharing between individuals. Libraries were prepared and TCR repertoires were sequenced by different laboratories using diverse techniques, in order to increase sequencing depth and limit assay-specific biases. Leukapheresis yielded between about 0.9 and 8.9 billion PBMCs per donor.

The paper as a whole reports these results and caveats: Clonotypes shared by all four sorted-subset donors showed higher generation probabilities than non-shared clonotypes. Because the study included a small number of donors, the genetic and exposure-history diversity represented was limited. Rarefaction of sorted-subset datasets indicated incomplete sequencing despite the large sequencing depth. Sampling was restricted to blood, and TCR repertoires in tissues likely differ from the TCR repertoires found in blood. Based on pairwise subsampling, the degree of clonotype sharing among donors was expected to be affected by sequencing depth. Naive subsets generally had larger estimated clonotype richness than memory subsets did. Across four donors, 5% to 6% of naive CD4, approximately 3.6% of naive CD8, 2.3% of memory CD4, and over 0.35% of memory CD8 clonotypes were shared.

As encoded in the germline V gene (reference sequence), CDR1 is LNHDA while CDR2 is SQIVND. Cut back by 0 bases and 5 bases, the V and J ends lie 8 bases apart. From the cysteine up to the phenylalanine, the CDR3 has a length of 14 residues. Only the CDR3 region is kept as DNA, spanning 42 bases read in frame from base 1. Using the deep immunoSEQ assay, multiplex PCR amplified TCR CDR3 regions from genomic DNA. Extracted genomic DNA from each cell subset was distributed evenly across all wells of several immunoSEQ 96-well plates, and each plate was treated as a replicate. For sorted subsets, around 200 ng genomic DNA, equal to some 30,000 T cell genomes, was loaded into each replicate PCR. The purified libraries were quantified using a Qubit 3.0 fluorometer, sized with a Bioanalyzer 2100, and then quantified again using the KAPA Library Quantification kit. Every immunoSEQ 96-well plate was sequenced on a dedicated single-read 150-cycle Illumina NextSeq 550 flow cell. In the original analysis: Because only junctional sequences without quality scores were contained in the immunoSEQ output, filtering matching that applied to full-length reads could not be performed. To assign V/J genes and CDR3, sequences were annotated using PyIR, a Python wrapper for IgBLAST v1.9, with IMGT germline references. Reads with weak V/J assignments (E-value above 1e-6), missing CDR3, stop codons, out-of-frame junctions, or ambiguous translated residues were removed. V3J clonotypes were defined as sequences sharing the same inferred V gene, J gene, and CDR3 amino acid sequence. The percentage overlap between two repertoires was calculated by dividing the number of shared unique clonotypes by the size of the smaller repertoire. Three approaches were used to assess repertoire richness: RTK rarefaction, the Chao1 estimator, and Recon v2.1 estimates of unobserved clonotypes. Generation probabilities for all TCRbeta clonotypes obtained by the gDNA method from a handful of donors were computed using OLGA. The table comes from immuneACCESS by way of TCRdb, which keeps in-frame sequences with V and J called. Part of the clones is missing from these tables; in studies checked, under half for an unresolved V gene and the rest for unknown reasons. The DNA was the basis for D and trimming; V, J and clone size are from that table. This sample is represented by some 1,900,000 clones; about 94% of them were singletons. The top ten clonotypes cover 0.9% to 1.5% of the sample.

In regard to this clone: Its antigen is still unknown. No per-base quality is available; no much larger clone lies one base away.

CD8 naive samples consisted of CD45RO-negative cells that were positively selected for CCR7, yielding a CD45RA+CCR7+ population without TemRA cells. The donors were healthy, HIV-negative adults who had no recently reported acute infections or vaccinations. Every donor was a Caucasian adult living in Nashville, Tennessee, USA. Blood was obtained by leukapheresis, after which PBMCs were separated by Ficoll-Histopaque density gradient centrifugation and cryopreserved in liquid nitrogen vapor phase. Analytical flow cytometry was used to check the purity and quantity of each magnetically sorted T cell population. From each sorted fraction, genomic DNA was isolated and quantified by UV absorbance on a Nanodrop 2000c.

Sequencing used naive CD8+ T cells sorted from blood. This sample's cell subset or site label indicates: CD45RA+CCR7+. This receptor was identified in a man younger than 35 in good health. The chain links TRBV19 with TRBJ1-5, with the D segment identity uncertain. For the CDR3, the sequence is CASSIDLGDQPQHF. Read as DNA, the sequence is TGTGCCAGTAGTATAGATCTTGGAGATCAGCCCCAGCATTTT.